This T cell receptor (beta chain) was sequenced for a study of blood T cell repertoires in COVID-19. Looking at the study overall: Acute-phase and convalescent COVID-19 samples originated in the United States, Italy and Spain.

This clone has a single count. The germline gives CDR1 SGHNT, CDR2 YENEEA. This CDR3 is built from 13 residues. The V gene lost 3 bases and the J gene lost 10 bases, with 13 bases spanning the gap. Original data processing: Quantification of nucleated cells was approximated via reference gene primer amplification. Sequenced by immunoSEQ multiplex PCR; TCRdb stores in-frame clones only, minus some. Clone size and V and J calls were adopted from that table, with D and trimming inferred from the DNA. The sample consists of around 28,000 clones, roughly 84% of them appearing once. This rearrangement joins TRBV11-3 to TRBJ2-1, with TRBD2 as a possible D gene (5 bases). This TCR came from a man aged 70-80 years with active COVID-19. Sequenced sample: peripheral blood. The CDR3 DNA is TGTGCCAGCAGCTTCCGACTACAAAAAGAGCAGTTCTTC. This gives the protein CASSFRLQKEQFF.